A selection of T cell receptor beta chains follows, all from one sample in a study of OX40 agonist ivuxolimab in advanced cancers. The repertoire was sequenced with immunoSEQ multiplex PCR; TCRdb's copy has only in-frame clones and lacks some. The sample contains about 77,000 clones, around nine tenths of which appear only once. The sequences come from CD4+ or CD8+ T cells sorted from blood, collected in a trial of the OX40 agonist ivuxolimab. All receptors derive from an adult with an advanced solid tumor such as melanoma, head and neck, liver or kidney cancer. The conserved cysteine and the conserved F or W are not part of the CDR3 here.

j_gene | v_gene | CDR3aa
TRBJ2-5 | TRBV19 | ASSLTGKRETQY
TRBJ2-1 | TRBV6-4 | ASSTTGDNEQF
TRBJ1-3 | TRBV6-1 | ASSEQGRAGNTIY
TRBJ1-2 | TRBV2 | ASSDVRGHDYGYT
TRBJ1-5 | TRBV30 | AWSVATDYQPQH
TRBJ2-2 | TRBV5-1 | ASSYLADRRTGELF
TRBJ2-7 | TRBV5-1 | ASSLGGPIGNEQY
TRBJ1-1 | TRBV19 | ASSIGFYTEAF
TRBJ2-7 | TRBV6-1 | ASSAGGGEQY
TRBJ1-1 | TRBV6-1 | ASKPGQMNTEAF
TRBJ2-7 | TRBV5-6 | ASSLTGGEQY
TRBJ2-5 | TRBV7-3 | ASSLTGGSQETQY
TRBJ1-2 | TRBV7-6 | ASSPLGGYGYT
TRBJ1-1 | TRBV10-3 | AISEGENTEAF
TRBJ1-5 | TRBV30 | AWSVPGTGPQH
TRBJ1-5 | TRBV6-6 | ASSYSQGSNQPQH
TRBJ2-5 | TRBV9 | ASSDGILQETQY